This T cell receptor (beta chain) came from a study of blood T cell repertoires in COVID-19. Whole-study context: Both acute and convalescent COVID-19 samples were obtained from the United States, Italy and Spain. PBMCs, B-cell-depleted T cells, or T cells were the source of the cDNA or gDNA that made up the material.

Source study methods: From reference gene primer amplification, estimates of nucleated cell counts were derived. Clones were read by immunoSEQ multiplex PCR, and TCRdb kept only the in-frame ones, dropping some. The V and J calls and clone size are taken from that table; D and trimming were inferred from the DNA. This table holds tens of thousands of clones, 86% found once. This clone was seen a few times. The CDR3 is 19 amino acids. The germline V gene encodes CDR1 MGHRA and CDR2 YSYEKL. The V segment lost 4 bases and the J segment 0 bases; nucleotides outside the gene matches: 11. The chain links TRBV4-1 to TRBJ2-6; TRBD1 aligns across 8 bases. Sequenced input: peripheral blood. The TCR was taken from a human donor in a cohort sampled during active COVID-19. The CDR3 sequence: CASSLMGQVTVSGANVLTF. The CDR3 DNA reads TGCGCCAGCAGCCTTATGGGACAGGTAACTGTCTCTGGGGCCAACGTCCTGACTTTC.